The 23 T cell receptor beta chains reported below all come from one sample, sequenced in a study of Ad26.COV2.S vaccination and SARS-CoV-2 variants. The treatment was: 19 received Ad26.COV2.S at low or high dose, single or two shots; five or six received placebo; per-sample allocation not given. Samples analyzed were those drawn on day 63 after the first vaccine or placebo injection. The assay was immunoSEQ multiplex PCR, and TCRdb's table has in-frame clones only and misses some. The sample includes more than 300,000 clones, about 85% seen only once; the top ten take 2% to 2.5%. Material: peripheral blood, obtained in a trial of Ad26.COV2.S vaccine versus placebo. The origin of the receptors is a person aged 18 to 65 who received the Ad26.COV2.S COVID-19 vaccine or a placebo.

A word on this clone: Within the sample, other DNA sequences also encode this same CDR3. CDR3 sequence (DNA): TGTGCCAGCAGCCGGGGGGGGACAGGGTCCTACGAGCAGTACTTC. This translates into CASSRGGTGSYEQYF. The chain carries TRBV11-3 and TRBJ2-7, with D maybe TRBD1 (9 bases). CDR3 length equals 15 residues. Trimming removed 5 bases at V and 1 base at J, with 15 bases between. Germline CDR1 reads SGHNT; CDR2 reads YENEEA.

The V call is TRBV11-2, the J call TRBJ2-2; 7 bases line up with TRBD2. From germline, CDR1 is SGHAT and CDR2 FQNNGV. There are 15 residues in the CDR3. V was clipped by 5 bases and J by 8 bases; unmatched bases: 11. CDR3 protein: CASSPQTSSPGELFF. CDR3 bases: TGTGCCAGCAGCCCCCAGACTAGCTCACCTGGGGAGCTGTTTTTT.

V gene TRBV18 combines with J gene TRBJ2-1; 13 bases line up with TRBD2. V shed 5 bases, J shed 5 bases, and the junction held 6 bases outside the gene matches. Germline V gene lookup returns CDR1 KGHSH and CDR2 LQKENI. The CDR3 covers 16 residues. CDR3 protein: CASSSSLAGGNNEQFF. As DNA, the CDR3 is TGTGCCAGCTCATCCTCACTAGCGGGGGGGAACAATGAGCAGTTCTTC.

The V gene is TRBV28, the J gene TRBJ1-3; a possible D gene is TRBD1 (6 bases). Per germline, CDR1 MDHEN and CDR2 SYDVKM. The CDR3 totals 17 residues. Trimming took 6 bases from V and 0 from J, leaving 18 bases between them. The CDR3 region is CASSPGGQTHSGNTIYF. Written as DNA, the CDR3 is TGTGCCAGCAGCCCAGGCGGACAGACCCACTCTGGAAACACCATATATTTT.

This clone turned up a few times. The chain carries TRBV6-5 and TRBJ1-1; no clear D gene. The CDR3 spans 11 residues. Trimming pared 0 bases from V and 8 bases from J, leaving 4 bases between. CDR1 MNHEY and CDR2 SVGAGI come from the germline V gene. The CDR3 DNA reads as TGTGCCAGCAGTTACTCGACGGAAGCTTTCTTT. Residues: CASSYSTEAFF.

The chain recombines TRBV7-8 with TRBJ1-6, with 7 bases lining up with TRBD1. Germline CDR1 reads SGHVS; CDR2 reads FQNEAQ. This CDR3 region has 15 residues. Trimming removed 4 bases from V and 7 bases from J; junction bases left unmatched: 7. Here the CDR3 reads CASSSSGTVNSPLHF. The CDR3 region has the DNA TGTGCCAGCAGCTCGTCCGGGACAGTAAATTCACCCCTCCACTTT.

CDR3 amino acids: CASSDLATGLFF. The CDR3 coding sequence is TGTGCCAGCAGTGACCTGGCCACGGGACTGTTTTTT. The chain employs TRBV6-1 and TRBJ1-4; D call uncertain. CDR1 and CDR2 (germline): MNHNS, SASEGT. This CDR3 comprises 12 residues. Trimming stripped 3 bases from V and 13 bases from J, with 12 bases between.

CDR3 loop: CAWSRGRVGAGELFF. The CDR3 DNA follows: TGTGCCTGGAGCCGAGGCAGGGTGGGCGCCGGGGAGCTGTTTTTT. V usage is TRBV30 and J usage is TRBJ2-2; D perhaps matches TRBD1 (5 bases). V lost 3 bases to trimming and J lost 6 bases, with 17 bases between them. The germline CDR1 and CDR2 sequences are GTSNPN and SVGIG (reference sequence). The CDR3 runs to 15 residues.

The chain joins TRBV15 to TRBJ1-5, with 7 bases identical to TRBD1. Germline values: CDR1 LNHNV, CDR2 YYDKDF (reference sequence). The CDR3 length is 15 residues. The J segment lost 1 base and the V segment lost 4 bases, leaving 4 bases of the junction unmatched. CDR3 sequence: CATSTGQLSNQPQHF. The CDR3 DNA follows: TGTGCCACCAGCACGGGACAGCTAAGCAATCAGCCCCAGCATTTT.

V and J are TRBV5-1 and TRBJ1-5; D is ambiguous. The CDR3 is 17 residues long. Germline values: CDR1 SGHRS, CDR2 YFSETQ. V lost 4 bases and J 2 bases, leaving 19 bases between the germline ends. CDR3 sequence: CASSPRPGGSGNQPQHF. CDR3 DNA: TGCGCCAGCAGCCCCCGGCCTGGAGGGTCCGGCAATCAGCCCCAGCATTTT.

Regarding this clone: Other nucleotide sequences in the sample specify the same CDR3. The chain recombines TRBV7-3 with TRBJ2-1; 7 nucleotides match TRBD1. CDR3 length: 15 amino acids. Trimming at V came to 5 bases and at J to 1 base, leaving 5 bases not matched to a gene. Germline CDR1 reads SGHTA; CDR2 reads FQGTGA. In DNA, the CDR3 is TGTGCCAGCAGCCCAGACAGGGCATCCTACAATGAGCAGTTCTTC. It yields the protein CASSPDRASYNEQFF.

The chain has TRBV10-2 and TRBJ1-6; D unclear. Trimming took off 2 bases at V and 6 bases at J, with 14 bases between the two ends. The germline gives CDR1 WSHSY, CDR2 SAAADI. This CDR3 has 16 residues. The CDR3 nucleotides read TGCGCCAGCAGTGAGCATTCGGCCGCGGGTAATTCACCCCTCCACTTT. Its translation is CASSEHSAAGNSPLHF.

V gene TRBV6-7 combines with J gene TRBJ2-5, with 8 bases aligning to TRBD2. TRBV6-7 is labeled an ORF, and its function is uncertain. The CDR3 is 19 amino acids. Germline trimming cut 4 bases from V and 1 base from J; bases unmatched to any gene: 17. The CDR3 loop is CASSSSQRGLETVQETQYF. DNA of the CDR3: TGTGCCAGCAGTTCCTCCCAGCGGGGGTTGGAGACGGTCCAAGAGACCCAGTACTTC.

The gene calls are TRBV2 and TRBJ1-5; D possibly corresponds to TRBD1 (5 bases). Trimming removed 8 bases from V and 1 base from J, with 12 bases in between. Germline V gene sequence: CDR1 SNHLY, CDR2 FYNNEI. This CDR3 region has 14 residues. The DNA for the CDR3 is TGTGCCAGCCGGGACTTGAAAAGCAATCAGCCCCAGCATTTT. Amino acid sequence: CASRDLKSNQPQHF.

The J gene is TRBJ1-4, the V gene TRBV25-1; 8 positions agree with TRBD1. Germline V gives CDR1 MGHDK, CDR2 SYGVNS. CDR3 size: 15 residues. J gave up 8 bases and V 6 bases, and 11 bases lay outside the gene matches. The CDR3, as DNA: TGTGCCAGCAGATCCCTAGGACAGGGACGGGAAAAACTGTTTTTT. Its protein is CASRSLGQGREKLFF.

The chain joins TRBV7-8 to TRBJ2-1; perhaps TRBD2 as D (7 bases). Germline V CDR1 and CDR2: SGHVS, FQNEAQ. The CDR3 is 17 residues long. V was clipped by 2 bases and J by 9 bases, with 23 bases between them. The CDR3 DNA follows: TGTGCCAGCAGCTTACGTTCAACGGGGGGCTATCACGGTGAGCAGTTCTTC. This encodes CASSLRSTGGYHGEQFF.

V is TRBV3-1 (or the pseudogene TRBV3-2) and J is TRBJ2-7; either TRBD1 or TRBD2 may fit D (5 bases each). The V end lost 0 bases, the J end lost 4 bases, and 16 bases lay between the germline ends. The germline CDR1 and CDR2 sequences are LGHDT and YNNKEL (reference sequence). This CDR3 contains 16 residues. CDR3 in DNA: TGTGCCAGCAGCCAAGATGGGACGCCGGGTGGGTACGAGCAGTACTTC. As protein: CASSQDGTPGGYEQYF.

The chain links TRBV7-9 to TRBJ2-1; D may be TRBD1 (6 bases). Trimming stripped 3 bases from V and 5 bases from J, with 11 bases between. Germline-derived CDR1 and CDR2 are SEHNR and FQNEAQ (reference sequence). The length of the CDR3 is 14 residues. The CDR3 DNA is TGTGCCAGCAGCTTCCCCGACAGGAACAATGAGCAGTTCTTC. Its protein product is CASSFPDRNNEQFF.

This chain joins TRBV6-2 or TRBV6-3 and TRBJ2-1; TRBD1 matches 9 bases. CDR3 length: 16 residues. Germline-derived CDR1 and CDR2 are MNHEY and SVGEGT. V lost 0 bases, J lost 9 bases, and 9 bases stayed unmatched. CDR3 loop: CASSYSGTGMTPEQFF. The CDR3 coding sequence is TGTGCCAGCAGTTACTCGGGGACAGGGATGACCCCTGAGCAGTTCTTC.

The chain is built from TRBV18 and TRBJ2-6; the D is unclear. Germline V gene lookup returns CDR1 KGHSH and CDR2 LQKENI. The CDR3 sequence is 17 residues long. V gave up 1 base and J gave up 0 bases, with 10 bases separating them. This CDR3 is CASSPQVLSSGANVLTF. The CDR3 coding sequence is TGTGCCAGCTCACCACAGGTACTAAGCTCTGGGGCCAACGTCCTGACTTTC.

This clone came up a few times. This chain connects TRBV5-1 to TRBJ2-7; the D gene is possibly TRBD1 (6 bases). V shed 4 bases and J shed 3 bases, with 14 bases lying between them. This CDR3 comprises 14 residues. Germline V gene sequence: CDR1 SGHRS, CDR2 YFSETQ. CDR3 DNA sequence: TGCGCCAGCAGCCTCGGGACAAGCTTCTACGAGCAGTACTTC. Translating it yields CASSLGTSFYEQYF.

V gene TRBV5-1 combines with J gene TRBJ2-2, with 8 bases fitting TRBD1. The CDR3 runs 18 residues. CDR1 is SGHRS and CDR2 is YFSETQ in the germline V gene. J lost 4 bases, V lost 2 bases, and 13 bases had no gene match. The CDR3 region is CASSFKGTGPGGTGELFF. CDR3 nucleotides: TGCGCCAGCAGCTTCAAAGGGACAGGTCCTGGGGGCACCGGGGAGCTGTTTTTT.

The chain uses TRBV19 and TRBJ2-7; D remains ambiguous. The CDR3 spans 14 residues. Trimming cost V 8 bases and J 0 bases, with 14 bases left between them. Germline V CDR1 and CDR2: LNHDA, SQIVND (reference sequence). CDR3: CASRVHSSSYEQYF. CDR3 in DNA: TGTGCCAGTCGTGTCCACAGTAGCTCCTACGAGCAGTACTTC.